This is a list of T cell receptor beta chains from one sample in a study of CXCR3-negative and CXCR3-positive naive CD8 T cells. Reanalyzing the 5' RACE reads, TCRdb keeps one entry per CDR3 protein, without DNA. The clone table shows about 50,000 distinct CDR3 sequences, with the ten largest holding around 0.6%. The specimen sequenced was naive CXCR3+ CD8+ T cells from blood. The receptors here all came from a human donor in good health. Some clones in this sample may be carry-over from other donors' samples. The CDR3 runs from the conserved cysteine through the conserved F or W. Fields, in order: V gene, J gene, CDR3 protein.

V: TRBV14; J: TRBJ1-6; CDR3: CASSQHTGGHSPLHF
V: TRBV7-9; J: TRBJ1-2; CDR3: CASSLADYGYTF
V: TRBV12-3/TRBV12-4; J: TRBJ2-3; CDR3: CASNAKGSSTDTQYF
V: TRBV20-1; J: TRBJ2-1; CDR3: CSAREDGNEQFF
V: TRBV6-5; J: TRBJ2-1; CDR3: CASSFERGSYNEQFF
V: TRBV7-9; J: TRBJ2-1; CDR3: CASSGASGGPYNEQFF
V: TRBV20-1; J: TRBJ2-2; CDR3: CSARDLSGGANGELFF
V: TRBV6-5; J: TRBJ1-2; CDR3: CASSYRTTNYGYTF
V: TRBV21-1; J: TRBJ1-1; CDR3: CATVGPPNTEAFF
V: TRBV4-1; J: TRBJ2-2; CDR3: CASSLNRDHNTGELFF
V: TRBV4-2; J: TRBJ2-1; CDR3: CASSQFGLNEQFF
V: TRBV11-2; J: TRBJ2-7; CDR3: CASSSTDPGEQYF
V: TRBV7-2; J: TRBJ2-3; CDR3: CASSLNNHRADTQYF
V: TRBV29-1; J: TRBJ2-2; CDR3: CSVPGARELFF
V: TRBV21-1; J: TRBJ1-2; CDR3: CASSRRRGGGPRNYGYTF
V: TRBV7-2; J: TRBJ1-2; CDR3: CASSLIGQGYGYTF
V: TRBV29-1; J: TRBJ2-1; CDR3: CSVRTPDSSYNEQFF
V: TRBV12-3/TRBV12-4; J: TRBJ1-1; CDR3: CASWSGHPNTEAFF
V: TRBV4-1; J: TRBJ1-1; CDR3: CASSQTGAPDSAFF
V: TRBV4-1; J: TRBJ2-1; CDR3: CASSSPLDNEQFF
V: TRBV6-2/TRBV6-3; J: TRBJ2-2; CDR3: CASSYMTSGGAGELFF
V: TRBV6-5; J: TRBJ1-2; CDR3: CASSYTGGDSGSYGYTF
V: TRBV7-2; J: TRBJ2-7; CDR3: CASSEDWDSGFYEQYF
V: TRBV7-9; J: TRBJ1-1; CDR3: CASSLEGRRDRGPMNTEAFF
V: TRBV25-1; J: TRBJ1-1; CDR3: CASSELGRTEAFF
V: TRBV7-6; J: TRBJ1-1; CDR3: CASSETGEVGTEAFF
V: TRBV4-2; J: TRBJ1-1; CDR3: CASSHSPGQGMNTEAFF
V: TRBV28; J: TRBJ1-6; CDR3: CASANTGASSPLHF
V: TRBV7-2; J: TRBJ2-7; CDR3: CASTVGADYSYEQYF
V: TRBV6-6; J: TRBJ2-7; CDR3: CASTAPGQLYEQYF
V: TRBV20-1; J: TRBJ2-1; CDR3: CSASPGTQYNEQFF
V: TRBV5-1; J: TRBJ2-1; CDR3: CASRRAGGDNEQFF
V: TRBV7-2; J: TRBJ2-2; CDR3: CASSHSAGLLANTGELFF
V: TRBV15; J: TRBJ2-7; CDR3: CATSRDFIDRESPEQYF
V: TRBV9; J: TRBJ1-1; CDR3: CASSTEGQGGGAFF
V: TRBV20-1; J: TRBJ2-7; CDR3: CSARLWLARGGDSAEQYF
V: TRBV6-1; J: TRBJ2-7; CDR3: CASSATSGANYEQYF
V: TRBV4-3; J: TRBJ1-1; CDR3: CASSQDRTRNTEAFF
V: TRBV7-9; J: TRBJ1-1; CDR3: CANSSTSLNTEAFF
V: TRBV28; J: TRBJ2-7; CDR3: CASSPTGGRSYEQYF
V: TRBV7-2; J: TRBJ2-3; CDR3: CASSRSGGDISGMPQHF
V: TRBV6-6; J: TRBJ2-1; CDR3: CASSSDSSPWGYNEQFF
V: TRBV5-1; J: TRBJ2-1; CDR3: CASSLGAGAYNEQFF
V: TRBV5-1; J: TRBJ2-1; CDR3: CASSISGTEQFF
V: TRBV10-3; J: TRBJ1-5; CDR3: CAISESEEIPSYSNQPQHF
V: TRBV7-3; J: TRBJ2-1; CDR3: CASSLGLAREQFF
V: TRBV15; J: TRBJ2-7; CDR3: CATSRVGGPYEQYF
V: TRBV6-2/TRBV6-3; J: TRBJ1-2; CDR3: CASSFPTARLNYGYTF
V: TRBV4-3; J: TRBJ2-7; CDR3: CASSQEGRGSYEQYF